The rows below give T cell receptor beta chains drawn from one sample of a study of T cells after yellow fever vaccination. A single record per CDR3 protein comes from TCRdb applying MiXCR to the 5' RACE reads. The data hold about 300,000 distinct CDR3 sequences, with around 6.8% observed a single time. The sample consisted of PBMCs, taken roughly 46 days after the first yellow fever vaccination. The receptors were gathered from a man between 18 and 29 years old who received the YFV17D yellow fever vaccine. Each CDR3 is given with its conserved first and last residue. A D gene is named only where the DNA matches it firmly. For some rows the clone size is stated as once, few or many, or as a class when expanded; others skip it.

D | size | J | V | CDR3 | DNA
TRBD2 | few | TRBJ2-1 | TRBV30 | CAWAPLAGGPDEQFF | TGTGCCTGGGCGCCCCTAGCGGGGGGGCCGGATGAGCAGTTCTTC
- | - | TRBJ1-5 | TRBV7-2 | CASSRNGNQPQHF | TGTGCCAGCAGCCGGAACGGCAATCAGCCCCAGCATTTT
TRBD2 | - | TRBJ2-2 | TRBV11-1 | CASSPRLRGVPNTGELFF | TGTGCCAGCAGCCCGAGACTACGGGGGGTCCCTAACACCGGGGAGCTGTTTTTT
TRBD1 | few | TRBJ2-1 | TRBV24-1 | CATSDMGQGRNEQFF | TGTGCCACCAGTGACATGGGACAGGGGAGGAATGAGCAGTTCTTC
- | many | TRBJ1-2 | TRBV7-2 | CASSLGRTNYGYTF | TGTGCCAGCAGTTTGGGACGGACAAACTATGGCTACACCTTC
TRBD2 | - | TRBJ2-3 | TRBV27 | CASSVGLVLSDTQYF | TGTGCCAGCAGTGTCGGACTAGTTTTATCAGATACGCAGTATTTT
TRBD1 | many | TRBJ1-5 | TRBV15 | CATSRVDREGEQPQHF | TGTGCCACCAGCAGAGTGGACAGGGAGGGGGAACAGCCCCAGCATTTT
- | few | TRBJ2-7 | TRBV6-5 | CASSSAGRFSYEQYF | TGTGCCAGCAGTTCCGCGGGACGGTTCTCCTACGAGCAGTACTTC
TRBD1 | few | TRBJ1-2 | TRBV6-1 | CASSMGQGGYGYTF | TGTGCCAGCAGCATGGGACAGGGTGGTTATGGCTACACCTTC
- | - | TRBJ2-5 | TRBV6-5 | CASSYSVDRPQYF | TGTGCCAGCAGTTACTCGGTAGACCGGCCCCAGTACTTC
TRBD1 | few | TRBJ1-2 | TRBV28 | CASSLSAGGFGYTF | TGTGCCAGCAGTTTATCGGCAGGGGGCTTTGGCTACACCTTC
- | few | TRBJ1-6 | TRBV5-5 | CASSLEALDSPLHF | TGTGCCAGCAGCTTGGAGGCCCTAGATTCACCCCTCCACTTT
TRBD1 | few | TRBJ1-1 | TRBV12-3/TRBV12-4 | CASSLALGQGWTEAFF | TGTGCCAGCAGTTTAGCGCTAGGACAGGGGTGGACTGAAGCTTTCTTT
- | - | TRBJ2-1 | TRBV7-6 | CASSPGISNEQFF | TGTGCCAGCAGCCCAGGGATATCAAATGAGCAGTTCTTC
- | few | TRBJ2-3 | TRBV7-8 | CASSPRDGAVGDTQYF | TGTGCCAGCAGTCCGCGTGATGGGGCCGTAGGGGATACGCAGTATTTT
TRBD2 | - | TRBJ2-5 | TRBV7-2 | CASSLGRRGGGETQYF | TGTGCCAGCAGCTTAGGGCGGCGGGGGGGCGGTGAGACCCAGTACTTC
TRBD2 | few | TRBJ2-5 | TRBV6-2/TRBV6-3 | CASRREKTQYF | TGTGCCAGCAGGCGGGAGAAGACCCAGTACTTC
TRBD2 | many | TRBJ2-7 | TRBV12-3/TRBV12-4 | CASSRTSGEYEQYF | TGTGCCAGCAGTCGAACTAGCGGGGAGTACGAGCAGTACTTC
- | few | TRBJ1-1 | TRBV4-2 | CASSQAGEYYTEAFF | TGTGCCAGCAGCCAAGCGGGGGAATACTACACTGAAGCTTTCTTT
TRBD1 | - | TRBJ2-1 | TRBV3-1 | CASRYGTGNDDEQFF | TGTGCCAGCAGATACGGGACAGGGAATGACGATGAGCAGTTCTTC
TRBD1 | few | TRBJ1-5 | TRBV12-3/TRBV12-4 | CASSFQGGNQPQHF | TGTGCCAGCAGTTTCCAGGGGGGAAATCAGCCCCAGCATTTT
TRBD2 | few | TRBJ2-3 | TRBV20-1 | CSARWFPAGDTDTQYF | TGCAGTGCTAGGTGGTTTCCAGCGGGGGACACAGATACGCAGTATTTT
TRBD1 | - | TRBJ2-4 | TRBV4-3 | CASSQDVQGAAKNIQYF | TGCGCCAGCAGCCAAGATGTTCAGGGGGCGGCCAAAAACATTCAGTACTTC
TRBD2 | - | TRBJ2-7 | TRBV7-9 | CASSAIGSGGVYEQYF | TGTGCCAGCAGCGCGATTGGAAGCGGGGGGGTATACGAGCAGTACTTC
TRBD1 | many | TRBJ2-2 | TRBV10-3 | CAIRDSFGTGRTGELFF | TGTGCCATCAGGGATTCTTTCGGGACAGGGAGAACCGGGGAGCTGTTTTTT
- | many | TRBJ2-7 | TRBV5-6 | CASSFDPGHSPYEQYF | TGTGCCAGCAGCTTTGATCCGGGACACTCCCCCTACGAGCAGTACTTC
- | - | TRBJ2-7 | TRBV5-6 | CASRGEDIYEQYF | TGTGCCAGCCGCGGGGAGGATATCTACGAGCAGTACTTC
- | few | TRBJ1-6 | TRBV4-3 | CASSQDWARRSYNSPLHF | TGCGCCAGCAGCCAAGATTGGGCCAGGAGGTCCTATAATTCACCCCTCCACTTT
- | few | TRBJ1-2 | TRBV5-1 | CASSSEPPGGYTF | TGCGCCAGCAGCTCGGAGCCTCCGGGGGGCTACACCTTC
- | few | TRBJ1-1 | TRBV7-8 | CASSLALGGTGEAFF | TGTGCCAGCAGCTTAGCGCTCGGAGGGACGGGTGAAGCTTTCTTT
- | - | TRBJ2-5 | TRBV12-3/TRBV12-4 | CASSHPGAGDQETQYF | TGTGCCAGCAGTCACCCCGGGGCAGGGGACCAAGAGACCCAGTACTTC
- | few | TRBJ1-1 | TRBV3-1 | CASSQAGENTEAFF | TGTGCCAGCAGCCAAGCTGGCGAGAACACTGAAGCTTTCTTT
- | few | TRBJ2-3 | TRBV6-5 | CASSYSLDWISTDTQYF | TGTGCCAGCAGTTACTCTCTCGACTGGATTTCCACAGATACGCAGTATTTT
TRBD1 | - | TRBJ1-5 | TRBV6-2/TRBV6-3 | CASSGLRDREYNQPQHF | TGTGCCAGCAGTGGCCTCCGGGACAGGGAATACAATCAGCCCCAGCATTTT
- | - | TRBJ2-7 | TRBV6-1 | CASRENYEQYF | TGTGCCAGCAGGGAGAACTACGAGCAGTACTTC
TRBD1 | few | TRBJ1-1 | TRBV7-6 | CASSFVTGVPGMTEAFF | TGTGCCAGCAGCTTCGTGACAGGGGTCCCAGGGATGACTGAAGCTTTCTTT
- | few | TRBJ2-4 | TRBV20-1 | CSAIRGVAKNIQYF | TGCAGTGCTATTAGGGGGGTAGCCAAAAACATTCAGTACTTC
TRBD1 | - | TRBJ2-5 | TRBV28 | CASSLRQGPRGQYF | TGTGCCAGCAGCCTTCGACAGGGCCCGAGGGGGCAGTACTTC
- | - | TRBJ2-7 | TRBV9 | CASSPGEGSYEQYF | TGTGCCAGCAGCCCAGGCGAGGGCTCCTACGAGCAGTACTTC
- | - | TRBJ2-5 | TRBV19 | CASSMEGGATETQYF | TGTGCCAGTAGTATGGAGGGGGGGGCCACGGAGACCCAGTACTTC
TRBD1 | few | TRBJ1-5 | TRBV6-2/TRBV6-3 | CASSYSLDRGPNSNQPQHF | TGTGCCAGCAGTTACTCACTGGACAGGGGCCCTAATAGCAATCAGCCCCAGCATTTT
- | few | TRBJ1-5 | TRBV7-2 | CASSLFMGDQPQHF | TGTGCCAGCAGCTTATTTATGGGGGATCAGCCCCAGCATTTT
- | - | TRBJ2-6 | TRBV6-1 | CASSKIQSSGANVLTF | TGTGCCAGCAGTAAAATACAGAGCTCTGGGGCCAACGTCCTGACTTTC
TRBD1 | few | TRBJ2-7 | TRBV27 | CASSHRGRTYEQYF | TGTGCCAGCAGTCACAGGGGGAGGACCTACGAGCAGTACTTC
- | few | TRBJ2-5 | TRBV7-8 | CASSLLRGIQETQYF | TGTGCCAGCAGCTTATTAAGAGGGATCCAAGAGACCCAGTACTTC
- | few | TRBJ2-3 | TRBV19 | CASSTRLHTDTQYF | TGTGCCAGTAGTACCCGGTTGCACACAGATACGCAGTATTTT